Listed below are T cell receptor beta chains from one sample, sequenced in a study of T cell repertoires in cytomegalovirus infection. TCRdb called the reads again in MiXCR, with one record for every CDR3 protein. The table includes a few hundred thousand distinct CDR3 sequences, over 7.5% detected once. What was sequenced was PBMCs. The receptors were sampled from a human donor in good health (CMV status not recorded). Some clones in this sample may be carry-over from other donors' samples. The CDR3 runs from the conserved cysteine through the conserved F or W. Each record gives: V gene, CDR3 protein.

v_gene: TRBV18
CDR3aa: CASSPGTGGRSNQPQHF

v_gene: TRBV7-6
CDR3aa: CASSLGGPGTEAFF

v_gene: TRBV12-3/TRBV12-4
CDR3aa: CASSLIGTGYYGYTF

v_gene: TRBV12-3/TRBV12-4
CDR3aa: CASRGQRNSPLHF

v_gene: TRBV28
CDR3aa: CASRPSGGRYNEQFF

v_gene: TRBV12-3/TRBV12-4
CDR3aa: CASSFGLSGVTDTQYF

v_gene: TRBV23-1
CDR3aa: CASSPATGSGYNEQFF

v_gene: TRBV7-2
CDR3aa: CASSVNSGNTIYF

v_gene: TRBV2
CDR3aa: CASRTEGVNTEAFF

v_gene: TRBV7-2
CDR3aa: CASSLLSGGSYNEQFF

v_gene: TRBV7-2
CDR3aa: CASSSNAGAEGYTF

v_gene: TRBV6-1
CDR3aa: CASSEVRYQPQHF

v_gene: TRBV11-2
CDR3aa: CASIPALSGGGGEQYF

v_gene: TRBV7-8
CDR3aa: CASSPRLAGVRTNEQFF

v_gene: TRBV30
CDR3aa: CAWNPRLSMNTEAFF

v_gene: TRBV7-2
CDR3aa: CASSLARAGGDYGYTF

v_gene: TRBV29-1
CDR3aa: CSADRAGSYGYTF

v_gene: TRBV12-3/TRBV12-4
CDR3aa: CASSGTSGGRGSTGELFF

v_gene: TRBV28
CDR3aa: CASSSRTSGRAGELFF

v_gene: TRBV20-1
CDR3aa: CSALRGASVGELFF

v_gene: TRBV5-1
CDR3aa: CASSSGLGAYNTEAFF

v_gene: TRBV7-2
CDR3aa: CASSSSTGSYEQYF

v_gene: TRBV20-1
CDR3aa: CSARDHNRGSVTQYF

v_gene: TRBV5-5
CDR3aa: CASSLARLAGFQETQYF

v_gene: TRBV9
CDR3aa: CASSVVGTGELFF

v_gene: TRBV2
CDR3aa: CASSGGTGLSYEQYF

v_gene: TRBV6-1
CDR3aa: CASSEYGQGDGYTF

v_gene: TRBV7-9
CDR3aa: CASSPTGGRAFF

v_gene: TRBV7-2
CDR3aa: CASSLVSQETQYF

v_gene: TRBV11-2
CDR3aa: CASSLDTHRVETQYF

v_gene: TRBV20-1
CDR3aa: CSARAPSGRENTQYF

v_gene: TRBV7-2
CDR3aa: CASSPVHPNTEAFF

v_gene: TRBV7-2
CDR3aa: CASSYGNPNEKLFF

v_gene: TRBV7-9
CDR3aa: CASSSGTGIGYGYTF

v_gene: TRBV7-9
CDR3aa: CASSLRQGGNTIYF

v_gene: TRBV7-9
CDR3aa: CASSKRTPEAFF

v_gene: TRBV29-1
CDR3aa: CSVSPGTAVGEQYF

v_gene: TRBV7-2
CDR3aa: CASSFPRSTDTQYF

v_gene: TRBV28
CDR3aa: CASSNPGLFTDTQYF

v_gene: TRBV12-3/TRBV12-4
CDR3aa: CASSFAGSLYEQYF

v_gene: TRBV6-6
CDR3aa: CASSYALRQSSPLHF

v_gene: TRBV27
CDR3aa: CATLDPGYEQYF

v_gene: TRBV7-2
CDR3aa: CASSRTGAYEKLFF

v_gene: TRBV7-8
CDR3aa: CASSLRDGGTSRPFF

v_gene: TRBV5-1
CDR3aa: CASSLGGSANTGELFF

v_gene: TRBV20-1
CDR3aa: CSARWGQGANIQYF

v_gene: TRBV7-2
CDR3aa: CASSLASLSYEQYF

v_gene: TRBV2
CDR3aa: CASRKQGDSYNEQFF

v_gene: TRBV20-1
CDR3aa: CSARGLAEETQYF

v_gene: TRBV2
CDR3aa: CASREGVYEQYF

v_gene: TRBV6-2/TRBV6-3
CDR3aa: CASSYHGSNNEQFF

v_gene: TRBV7-2
CDR3aa: CASSLGRPGTFSSYEQYF

v_gene: TRBV7-4
CDR3aa: CASSFNRDGYTF

v_gene: TRBV20-1
CDR3aa: CSAPGQGNYEQYF